The clone carrying this TCR beta chain was counted at least ten times. It was with unique molecular identifiers that the TCRbeta library was prepared. From the PCR reads, TCRdb called clonotypes with MiXCR, one entry per CDR3 protein. The data contain 100,000 to 120,000 distinct CDR3 sequences, around 10% of them singletons. The CDR3 extends over 13 amino acids. V shed 7 bases and J shed 7 bases, with 12 bases lying between them. Per the germline V gene, CDR1 is KGHDR and CDR2 is SFDVKD. This sample was taken from a study of T-cell reconstitution after alpha-beta-depleted transplantation in children. The V gene is TRBV24-1, the J gene TRBJ2-2; a possible D gene is TRBD2 (6 bases). This TCR came from a human donor who donated a stem cell graft to a child with acute lymphoblastic leukemia. This specimen consisted of PBMCs from the stem cell graft donor, obtained from the stem cell graft. CDR3 sequence: CATRGSGGGELFF. The CDR3, as DNA: TGTGCCACCAGAGGCTCCGGGGGCGGGGAGCTGTTTTTT.